Reported below is one T cell receptor (beta chain). Its antigen is unknown. The data derive from a study of T cell responses to AZD1222 COVID-19 vaccine. TCRdb keeps only in-frame clones here, not all; method: immunoSEQ multiplex PCR. The sample contains about 120,000 clones, 80% to 90% of which appear only once. The CDR3 loop spans 14 amino acids. V lost 4 bases to trimming and J lost 6 bases, with 15 bases between them. From germline, CDR1 is SNHLY and CDR2 FYNNEI. Findings and limits, study-wide: Donors were largely white British and mainly female; clonal diversity was possibly underestimated. Repertoires were obtained only post-peak T cell response. Regions left unmutated in variants are reportedly the target of nearly half of spike-specific TCRs. Baseline serology detected seropositivity in only six AZD1222 recipients.

The source of this sequence is an adult in good health. The V gene is TRBV2, the J gene TRBJ1-1; D might be TRBD1 (5 bases). The specimen comprised peripheral blood, sampled on day 0 of MenACWY control vaccination. In DNA, the CDR3 is TGTGCCAGCAGTGCGGGACTCCTGAGGGCTGAAGCTTTCTTT. Its translation: CASSAGLLRAEAFF.